This T cell receptor beta chain was identified in a study of blood T cells in healthy people across ages. Using a J-beta primer mix together with a sample-barcoded 5' primer, a second PCR was run for roughly 6 to 12 cycles. TCRdb used MiXCR to reprocess the 5' RACE reads, holding one entry per CDR3 protein. The top ten clones hold under 4% of a sample with around 820,000 distinct CDR3 sequences, 20% to 30% of them seen once. Germline CDR1 SGHRS, CDR2 YFSETQ. V gave up 2 bases and J gave up 3 bases, with 9 bases separating them. The CDR3 extends over 13 amino acids. This sample was also put to use in a study of T cells of mothers and their children.

The J gene is TRBJ2-7, the V gene TRBV5-1; D tentatively fits TRBD1 or TRBD2 (5 bases each). Input material: blood. This receptor was taken from a boy aged 5-17 years in good health. The CDR3 coding sequence is TGCGCCAGCAGCTTTGAGGGGATCTACGAGCAGTACTTC. Its protein product is CASSFEGIYEQYF. Full variable domain (outside the CDR3, taken from reference TRBV5-1 and TRBJ2-7): KAGVTQTPRYLIKTRGQQVTLSCSPISGHRSVSWYQQTPGQGLQFLFEYFSETQRNKGNFPGRFSGRQFSNSRSEMNVSTLELGDSALYLCASSFEGIYEQYFGPGTRLTVT.